The rows below give T cell receptor beta chains drawn from one sample of a study of blood T cell repertoires in COVID-19. TCRdb's copy holds only in-frame clones and misses some; the assay was immunoSEQ multiplex PCR. The table has roughly 280,000 clones, 88% seen once; the top ten hold 11%. The sequenced sample consisted of peripheral blood. Receptors were obtained from a woman aged 30 to 39 with COVID-19, enrolled during active disease. Each CDR3 is given with its conserved first and last residue. A D gene is named only where the DNA matches it firmly. The size field is filled for only some rows; it gives once, few, many or a size class.

d_call,clone_size,v_call,j_call,cdr3_nt,cdr3_aa
TRBD1,NA,TRBV29-1,TRBJ2-7,TGCAGCGTTCATTTTTTGGGACAGGGGGAATACGAGCAGTACTTC,CSVHFLGQGEYEQYF
NA,few,TRBV29-1,TRBJ1-2,TGCAGCGTGGATGACAGGTTAAACGCTGGCTACACCTTC,CSVDDRLNAGYTF
NA,NA,TRBV3-1/TRBV3-2,TRBJ2-6,TGTGCCGGCAGCGACCGCGGAACTGGGGCCAACGTCCTGACTTTC,CAGSDRGTGANVLTF
NA,once,TRBV28,TRBJ2-7,TGTGCCAGCAGCTATGCCATATTGAGGGGGGAGGGCTACGAGCAGTACTTC,CASSYAILRGEGYEQYF
TRBD1,NA,TRBV7-3,TRBJ1-2,TGTGCCAGCAGCCAGGGGGACAGGGACAGCTATGGCTACACCTTC,CASSQGDRDSYGYTF
NA,NA,TRBV19,TRBJ2-3,TGTGCCAGTAGTATAGCAGGGTTCGAGGATACGCAGTATTTT,CASSIAGFEDTQYF
TRBD2,NA,TRBV11-3,TRBJ2-3,TGTGCCTGCAAGGCGGGAGCGAGCACAGATACGCAGTATTTT,CACKAGASTDTQYF
TRBD1,NA,TRBV7-6,TRBJ1-5,TGTGCCAGCAGCTTAGACAGGGGTCGGAATCAGCCCCAGCATTTT,CASSLDRGRNQPQHF
NA,NA,TRBV28,TRBJ1-1,TGTGCCAGCAGTTTATGGCGGATCCCGAACACTGAAGCTTTCTTT,CASSLWRIPNTEAFF
NA,NA,TRBV10-3,TRBJ1-1,TGTGCCATCAGCTCTGCCGGACAGAACACTGAAGCTTTCTTT,CAISSAGQNTEAFF
NA,NA,TRBV2,TRBJ2-3,TGTGCCAGCAGTGAAGTCCCCAGTTCAGATACGCAGTATTTT,CASSEVPSSDTQYF
NA,NA,TRBV6-5,TRBJ1-5,TGTGCCAGCAGGCCCTGGGGGCACGGTCAGCCCCAGCATTTT,CASRPWGHGQPQHF
NA,NA,TRBV5-1,TRBJ2-7,TGCGCCAGCAGACTTGGAGTCTACGAGCAGTACTTC,CASRLGVYEQYF
TRBD1,NA,TRBV7-3,TRBJ2-5,TGTGCCAGCAGCTTAAGCTCCGGGACAGGGAGCGGGGAGACCCAGTACTTC,CASSLSSGTGSGETQYF
TRBD2,NA,TRBV3-1/TRBV3-2,TRBJ2-5,TGTGCCAGCAGCCAAGAAGGCGGGAGGGAGACCCAGTACTTC,CASSQEGGRETQYF
NA,NA,TRBV2,TRBJ1-2,TGTGCCAGCAGTGAAGAGGGACTGATGTATGGCTACACCTTC,CASSEEGLMYGYTF
TRBD1,NA,TRBV2,TRBJ1-2,TGTGCCAGCAGTGTAGGACAGGCGGGCTACACCTTC,CASSVGQAGYTF
TRBD2,NA,TRBV4-1,TRBJ2-7,TGCGCCAGCAGCCAACCCGGGACTAGCGCCTTCTACGAGCAGTACTTC,CASSQPGTSAFYEQYF
TRBD2,NA,TRBV5-6,TRBJ2-1,TGTGCCAGCAGCCCAATACGAAGGGCTAGCGGGAGAGGTGAGCAGTTCTTC,CASSPIRRASGRGEQFF
NA,NA,TRBV30,TRBJ1-1,TGTGCCTGGAGTGTACTATCTGACACTGAAGCTTTCTTT,CAWSVLSDTEAFF
TRBD1,NA,TRBV19,TRBJ1-6,TGTGCCAGCCACGACAGGGCCAATAATTCACCCCTCCACTTT,CASHDRANNSPLHF
TRBD2,NA,TRBV4-1,TRBJ2-7,TGCGCCAGCAGCCAAGCCGGGACTAGCGGCTACGAGCAGTACTTC,CASSQAGTSGYEQYF
TRBD1,NA,TRBV7-2,TRBJ1-4,TGTGCCAGCAGCCCAGACAGGGGGCGCGATGAAAAACTGTTTTTT,CASSPDRGRDEKLFF